This is a list of T cell receptor beta chains from one sample in a study of blood T cell repertoires in COVID-19. This table comes from immunoSEQ multiplex PCR, and its TCRdb copy is limited to in-frame clones, with some not included. The sample consists of just over 250,000 clones, 91% of them appearing once. The sequenced sample was peripheral blood. These receptors were collected from a person aged 18 to 29 with COVID-19, enrolled during active disease. CDR3s include the opening cysteine and the closing phenylalanine or tryptophan. Each record gives: CDR3 DNA, CDR3 protein, J gene, V gene, D gene, clone size. A D gene is named only where the DNA matches it firmly. Where a row states a size, it is once, few, many or the class of an expanded clone; other rows omit it.

DNA: TGTGCTAGCAGCTTAGGAGCGGGACCAACCTACGAGCAGTACTTC; CDR3: CASSLGAGPTYEQYF; J: TRBJ2-7; V: TRBV7-7; D: TRBD2; size: NA
DNA: TGTGCCACCCGCACAGGGAATGAGCAGTTCTTC; CDR3: CATRTGNEQFF; J: TRBJ2-1; V: TRBV6-4; D: NA; size: NA
DNA: TGTGCCACCAGTGATGAGGGTGAAAAGCAGCCCCAGCATTTT; CDR3: CATSDEGEKQPQHF; J: TRBJ1-5; V: TRBV24-1; D: NA; size: many
DNA: TGTGCCAGCAGCCAAGGAACGGTTGATTCACCCCTCCACTTT; CDR3: CASSQGTVDSPLHF; J: TRBJ1-6; V: TRBV3-1/TRBV3-2; D: NA; size: NA
DNA: TGTGCCAGCAGCTTCTCGACTAGCGGGCAGAATGAGCAGTTCTTC; CDR3: CASSFSTSGQNEQFF; J: TRBJ2-1; V: TRBV11-3; D: TRBD2; size: NA
DNA: TGCGCCAGCAGCACGGCTAGCCCGGAGGGTAATGAGCAGTTCTTC; CDR3: CASSTASPEGNEQFF; J: TRBJ2-1; V: TRBV5-1; D: NA; size: NA
DNA: TGTGCCTCAGCACGAGGAATGAACACTGAAGCTTTCTTT; CDR3: CASARGMNTEAFF; J: TRBJ1-1; V: TRBV7-2; D: NA; size: once
DNA: TGTGCCAGCAGTGAGACAGGGTATCAGCCCCAGCATTTT; CDR3: CASSETGYQPQHF; J: TRBJ1-5; V: TRBV2; D: TRBD1; size: NA
DNA: TGTGCCAGCAGCCCAGGGGTCCTCCGGCCCCAGCATTTT; CDR3: CASSPGVLRPQHF; J: TRBJ1-5; V: TRBV6-2/TRBV6-3; D: NA; size: NA
DNA: TGTGCCAGCGGACAGGGGTGGGAGACCCAGTACTTC; CDR3: CASGQGWETQYF; J: TRBJ2-5; V: TRBV19; D: TRBD1; size: NA
DNA: TGTGCCAGCAGCGTCGACAGGGGAGAGGATGAAAAACTGTTTTTT; CDR3: CASSVDRGEDEKLFF; J: TRBJ1-4; V: TRBV9; D: TRBD1; size: NA
DNA: TGTGCCAGCAGTTACTCTAGACAGGGGTTAGGAGAGACCCAGTACTTC; CDR3: CASSYSRQGLGETQYF; J: TRBJ2-5; V: TRBV6-6; D: TRBD1; size: NA
DNA: TGTGCCGGTAGCGGGACTATGGATGAGCAGTTCTTC; CDR3: CAGSGTMDEQFF; J: TRBJ2-1; V: TRBV6-5; D: TRBD2; size: NA
DNA: TGTGCCAGCAGCCAAGTCGGCAGGGAAAATATCGGCTACACCTTC; CDR3: CASSQVGRENIGYTF; J: TRBJ1-2; V: TRBV14; D: NA; size: NA
DNA: TGTGCCAGTAGTCCGACGGGGGATGATAACACTGAAGCTTTCTTT; CDR3: CASSPTGDDNTEAFF; J: TRBJ1-1; V: TRBV19; D: NA; size: few
DNA: TGTGCCACCAGTGGGAGGGGACAGGGAGACTACAATGAGCAGTTCTTC; CDR3: CATSGRGQGDYNEQFF; J: TRBJ2-1; V: TRBV24-1; D: TRBD1; size: NA
DNA: TGTGCCAGCAGCCCCGAGACAGGGGGGACCTACGAGCAGTACTTC; CDR3: CASSPETGGTYEQYF; J: TRBJ2-7; V: TRBV7-6; D: TRBD1; size: NA
DNA: TGTGCCAGCAGTTTATCGACAGGGGGATACACAGATACGCAGTATTTT; CDR3: CASSLSTGGYTDTQYF; J: TRBJ2-3; V: TRBV27; D: TRBD1; size: NA
DNA: TGTGCCACCGGAGCGGGGGCCACCGGGGAGCTGTTTTTT; CDR3: CATGAGATGELFF; J: TRBJ2-2; V: TRBV7-2; D: TRBD2; size: NA
DNA: TGTGCCAGCAGTTACCCCGGACAGGGTAACACTGAAGCTTTCTTT; CDR3: CASSYPGQGNTEAFF; J: TRBJ1-1; V: TRBV6-6; D: TRBD1; size: NA
DNA: TGTGCCAGCAGTGAAGATTTACAGGGTTTAGCAAAACTGTTTTTT; CDR3: CASSEDLQGLAKLFF; J: TRBJ1-4; V: TRBV2; D: NA; size: NA
DNA: TGCGCCAGCAGCTCGGAGCGGGGCGAACCCCTCCACTTT; CDR3: CASSSERGEPLHF; J: TRBJ1-6; V: TRBV5-1; D: NA; size: NA
DNA: TGTGCCACCAGTGATTTGGGAGAGGCAGATACGCAGTATTTT; CDR3: CATSDLGEADTQYF; J: TRBJ2-3; V: TRBV24-1; D: NA; size: NA
DNA: TGTGCCAGCAGCCAAGATGGACCGACAGAAAAATATAATTCACCCCTCCACTTT; CDR3: CASSQDGPTEKYNSPLHF; J: TRBJ1-6; V: TRBV4-2; D: NA; size: NA
DNA: TGTGCCAGCAGTCGTAATGAAAAACTGTTTTTT; CDR3: CASSRNEKLFF; J: TRBJ1-4; V: TRBV12-3/TRBV12-4; D: NA; size: NA
DNA: TGTGCCAGCAGTTACTCGGGGGGGAAGGATGGCTACACCTTC; CDR3: CASSYSGGKDGYTF; J: TRBJ1-2; V: TRBV6-2/TRBV6-3; D: NA; size: NA
DNA: TGCGCCAGCAGTCGGGCCGGGACAGGGGTAGGCGAGCAGTACTTC; CDR3: CASSRAGTGVGEQYF; J: TRBJ2-7; V: TRBV4-1; D: TRBD1; size: NA
DNA: TGTGCCAGCAGACCCCTGACAGGACCAGGGCCCCAGCATTTT; CDR3: CASRPLTGPGPQHF; J: TRBJ1-5; V: TRBV28; D: NA; size: NA
DNA: TGTGCCTGGAGTGGAGGGAGGGCTGAAGCTTTCTTT; CDR3: CAWSGGRAEAFF; J: TRBJ1-1; V: TRBV30; D: NA; size: NA
DNA: TGTGCCAGCAGCCAGTTGGGCAGCTCCTATAATTCACCCCTCCACTTT; CDR3: CASSQLGSSYNSPLHF; J: TRBJ1-6; V: TRBV3-1/TRBV3-2; D: NA; size: NA
DNA: TGTGCCAGCAGGATTGAAAGCGGGGCGTCCTCCGAGCAGTTCTTC; CDR3: CASRIESGASSEQFF; J: TRBJ2-1; V: TRBV2; D: TRBD2; size: NA
DNA: TGTGCCAGCAGTTTGGTCCTAGCGGGACCCTACGAGCAGTACTTC; CDR3: CASSLVLAGPYEQYF; J: TRBJ2-7; V: TRBV28; D: TRBD2; size: NA
DNA: TGTGCCAGCGAGGGGCTAGCGGGGCAAGAGACCCAGTACTTC; CDR3: CASEGLAGQETQYF; J: TRBJ2-5; V: TRBV2; D: TRBD2; size: NA
DNA: TGTGCCAGCAGTCTGTTGTCGGCGGAAGCTTACGAGCAGTACTTC; CDR3: CASSLLSAEAYEQYF; J: TRBJ2-7; V: TRBV28; D: NA; size: NA
DNA: TGTGCCATTCGGTCAGGACAGGGGTTCGGGGCTTTCTTT; CDR3: CAIRSGQGFGAFF; J: TRBJ1-1; V: TRBV10-3; D: TRBD1; size: NA
DNA: TGTGCCAGCATGGCGGACAGCCGCGGAAACACCATATATTTT; CDR3: CASMADSRGNTIYF; J: TRBJ1-3; V: TRBV27; D: NA; size: NA
DNA: TGTGCCAGCAGTGAACCTTTGACAGGGACTTTGGCTCAGCCCCAGCATTTT; CDR3: CASSEPLTGTLAQPQHF; J: TRBJ1-5; V: TRBV6-1; D: TRBD1; size: NA
DNA: TGTGCCAGCTGTCTGGACAGGGAGGGTGGCTACACCTTC; CDR3: CASCLDREGGYTF; J: TRBJ1-2; V: TRBV2; D: TRBD1; size: NA
DNA: TGCAGCGTTGACCAGCGGGCTAGCGAGAACACAGATACGCAGTATTTT; CDR3: CSVDQRASENTDTQYF; J: TRBJ2-3; V: TRBV29-1; D: NA; size: NA
DNA: TGTGCCAGCAGTTACTCCTCAGGTCCCCAATCCGAGCAGTACTTC; CDR3: CASSYSSGPQSEQYF; J: TRBJ2-7; V: TRBV6-5; D: NA; size: NA